This T cell receptor (beta chain) comes out of a study of cytomegalovirus exposure and HLA in healthy donors (TCRdb year 2017). About the study as a whole: In an earlier analysis of 550 to 750 of the donors, approximately 300 Gb of sequence data and 90 million to 130 million unique TCR beta sequences from roughly 200 million T cells were reported. In a later analysis, previously published TCR beta repertoires from several hundred donors were re-analyzed and high-resolution HLA genotyping was added so that TCR occurrence patterns could be studied. On average, around 240,000 unique TCR beta nucleotide sequences were sequenced per donor among a few hundred genotyped donors of the cohort, with 15% to 20% of those sequences being non-productive. The study used immunosequencing to profile the T cell repertoires of hundreds of subjects and linked those repertoires to cytomegalovirus serostatus. Alongside the repertoire data, information on donor age, sex, ethnicity and CMV serostatus was compiled. In the later analysis, no new phenotypic data were used to find candidate immune exposures; instead, reliance was placed on TCR beta sequences and their occurrence across donors. A separate validation cohort of about 110 different subjects was used in addition to the roughly 640-subject first cohort. An early release covering just under 650 HLA-typed donors comprised roughly 300 gigabases of sequencing data and 85 million to 100 million unique TCR sequences. The study was designed to test whether signatures of past pathogen exposure could be identified by cataloging public T cell receptors. Typing coverage varied by locus: 629-630 donors for A, B, C, DRB1 and DQB1; approximately 560 for DQA1; approximately 610 for DPA1; approximately 490 for DPB1. All discovery cohort repertoires had been generated on a single sequencing platform. Both class I and class II loci were covered by HLA typing, at four-digit resolution. Genome-wide SNP genotypes for about 55% of the roughly 670 donors were used in a later genetic analysis, which treated that subset as a discovery cohort. In an earlier analysis of over 550 of the donors, high-throughput TCR beta sequencing was used to judge whether each TCR beta V gene segment behaved as functional or pseudogenic. Among the roughly 390 genotyped donors, approximately 76% belonged to the genetic ancestry cluster associated with self-reported Caucasian donors. To predict cytomegalovirus infection status, the study combined high-throughput TCR immunosequencing, statistical association of individual TCRs with disease status, and machine learning. About 5 DR-DQ haplotypes were handled as single units for association and clustering, since linkage in the cohort was strong.

Concerning this clone: Its antigen specificity is not known. No quality values exist for individual bases; no much larger clone is one base distant.

The cohort consisted of approximately 670 healthy bone marrow donors. At the time of sampling, all cohort members were nominally healthy, though unrecorded immune exposures were likely present. The donor tested CMV seronegative and was one of the 352 seronegative cohort members. Every donor gave a peripheral blood sample, and the peripheral blood mononuclear cells from that sample were used for TCR beta sequencing. The Qiagen DNeasy Blood Extraction Kit was used to extract genomic DNA from the blood cell samples. The library was generated by the immunoSEQ multiplex PCR assay. For the multiplex PCR, a mixture combining 60 forward primers for TCR Vbeta segments and 13 reverse primers for TCR Jbeta segments was used. A multiplex PCR assay on genomic DNA amplified the CDR3 region of rearranged TCR beta genes. Amplified TCR beta libraries were sequenced as 87-base-pair reads on the Illumina HiSeq System. The source study handled its data this way. In a later analysis, roughly 80 million unique TCR beta chains were counted across the roughly 700 repertoires, and roughly 11 million of these chains were shared by at least two donors. To remove PCR and sequencing errors, raw reads were error-corrected and collapsed into unique sequences using a nearest-neighbor algorithm that merged closely related sequences. CDR3 sequences were aligned to IMGT reference sequences to assign V, D and J gene segments. For a sequence to be retained, a match of at least six nucleotides was required to both a V gene segment and a J gene segment. Rearrangements were called productive when the CDR3 lacked stop codons and stayed in frame with V and J; all others were non-productive. Following IMGT convention, CDR3 was defined as the stretch from the second conserved V-encoded cysteine to the conserved J-encoded phenylalanine. In an earlier analysis of approximately 590 of the donors, sequences lacking an unambiguous match to a single V gene segment were excluded. In an earlier analysis of about 590 of the donors, a V segment was called functional when productive rearrangements were above 56.7%, and segregating when the standard deviation between donors exceeded 5%. A statistical classification framework was built for diagnosing cytomegalovirus status from the catalog of TCR beta chain sequences. In a later analysis, TCR nucleotide sequences were compared against IMGT/GENE-DB human TR gene sequences so that V and J genes could be assigned. The TCRdist pipeline was used in a later analysis to assign CDR3 sequences and most-parsimonious VDJ recombination scenarios. In a later analysis, each TCR beta chain was defined by its CDR3 amino acid sequence together with its V-gene family, and reads lacking a unique V-gene family were excluded. In a later analysis, a few hundred highly shared, low-generation-probability nucleotide sequences were removed to address suspected cross-contamination and a sequencing artifact. A later analysis calculated a clonal expansion index for each public chain from normalized within-repertoire ranks of inferred template counts. In a later analysis, generation probabilities were computed using a VDJ recombination model fitted to out-of-frame rearrangements, and the results were checked against IGoR. A later analysis scored TCR-TCR, TCR-HLA and TCR-CMV co-occurrence with hypergeometric tests, applying a repertoire-size bias correction to TCR pairs. To estimate false discovery rates, a later analysis permuted the HLA or CMV assignments 20 times. In a later analysis, co-occurring TCRs were grouped using DBSCAN, and TCRdist sequence similarity was added for clustering within HLA-allele-positive subsets. For co-occurrence clustering, repertoires with fewer than 30,000 or more than 120,000 public chains were excluded, along with roughly 5 repertoires with anomalous nucleotide sharing. TCRdb retrieved this table from immuneACCESS and kept in-frame rearrangements only. Not all clones are present; in checked studies, unresolved V genes account for under half, and no reason is known for the remainder. V and J calls and clone size come straight from that table; D and trimming were deduced from the DNA. The sample table lists fewer than 200,000 clones, around 83% of them with a count of one. Together, the top ten hold 1.6% of the sample.

The CDR3 covers 12 residues, taking in both the cysteine and the phenylalanine. Only the CDR3 DNA stays, 36 bases, in frame from base 1. V is reduced by 5 bases and J by 4 bases, leaving a spacing of 8 bases between them. CDR1 and CDR2 were assigned from the germline V gene as MDHEN and SYDVKM. General findings and caveats noted by the study authors: Specific HLA alleles were associated with over 15,000 TCR beta sequences at a false discovery rate of 0.05 in a later analysis. Strong co-occurrence of HLA alleles, especially DR and DQ, made assigning TCR associations to individual alleles difficult. An earlier analysis of approximately 540 of the donors showed that most TCR beta V segments appeared in productive rearrangements either about 87% or about 30% of the time, which broadly matched IMGT annotations. In a later analysis, several top co-occurrence clusters were reported to appear linked to parvovirus B19, influenza, CMV and Epstein-Barr virus. In a later analysis, the rate of TCR association differed among HLA loci, with DRB1 alleles having the most associated TCRs and HLA-C alleles having the fewest. Compared with equally common non-associated chains, HLA-associated TCR beta chains in a later analysis were more clonally expanded and had lower generation probabilities. A few of the identified cytomegalovirus-associated TCR beta chains were confirmed in vitro to be specific for cytomegalovirus antigens. CMV serostatus was the only immune exposure information available for the cohort. In the study, approximately 160 TCR beta chains were listed as associated with cytomegalovirus. Because counts were too low, roughly 18 rarely observed V segments, including chromosome 9 orphons, were left out of the earlier analysis of approximately 500 of the donors. Because HLA typing was unavailable for some donors at each locus, only the typed subset was used in association tests. The authors suggested that the approach could potentially be extended to other disease states and immunological phenotypes. A later genetic analysis reported fewer N-insertions in productive TCRs among donors in an Asian-associated ancestry cluster than the roughly 620-donor mean. In this cohort, only TCR beta chains were sequenced, and detectable features were limited by the absence of alpha or paired-chain data. Most TCR sequences were observed very rarely across donors, whereas some public TCRs were present in many individuals. An association between a missense DCLRE1C variant and V-gene and J-gene trimming of TCR beta chains was found in a later genetic analysis and replicated in an independent cohort. Some IMGT-functional V segments, including TRBV6-2 and TRBV6-3, could not be told apart with the 87-base-pair reads, so those segments were excluded. Presence/absence analyses assumed roughly uniform sequencing depth across donors, an assumption that may not hold. In a later analysis, most CMV-associated TCR beta chains were found to appear HLA-restricted, with HLA associations seemingly driven largely by CMV exposure. A group of highly shared sequence variants was considered likely to be a technical artifact of the sequencing pipeline. A further reported finding was that TCR beta sequences accurately predicted the HLA-A and HLA-B alleles for most subjects in the first cohort. The classifier was reported to diagnose cytomegalovirus status with high specificity and sensitivity in both the original cohort and the validation cohort. Correlated functional status among segregating V segments might be attributable to linkage disequilibrium, but an unknown experimental factor could not be ruled out.

The chain uses TRBV28 and TRBJ1-2; the D gene is unclear. Sequences were obtained from PBMCs. This receptor was taken from a man between 50 and 59 years old in good health and CMV-seronegative. CDR3 protein: CASSQVFYGYTF. The DNA sequence is as follows: TGTGCCAGCAGTCAGGTCTTCTATGGCTACACCTTC.